This T cell receptor (beta chain) stems from a study of T-cell memory formation after mild COVID-19. The trim removed 7 bases at V and 3 bases at J, leaving 10 bases unmatched. The CDR3 length is 15 residues. Germline CDR1 MGHRA, CDR2 YSYEKL. MiXCR was run by TCRdb on the 5' RACE reads, yielding one entry per CDR3 protein. There are roughly 280,000 distinct CDR3 sequences in the sample; about 17% occur only once, and 22% lies in the top ten. This clonotype came up many times. This TCR was sampled from a young man who had mild COVID-19 (a few samples of this study predate the infection). Cell type and time point are not known. This chain connects TRBV4-1 to TRBJ1-1, with 8 nucleotides matching TRBD1. The sample consisted of PBMCs or a T cell subset sorted from them (not recorded which). CDR3 sequence reads: CASTLGMTGDTEAFF. In nucleotides, the CDR3 is TGCGCCAGCACCTTGGGGATGACAGGGGACACTGAAGCTTTCTTT.